This T cell receptor (beta chain) was captured by sequencing in a study of cytotoxic CD8 clonotypes in ibrutinib-treated CLL. The V end was cut by 0 bases, the J end by 3 bases, with 10 bases between. The germline gives CDR1 SGHRS, CDR2 YFSETQ. The CDR3 has 15 amino acids. TCRdb's copy holds only in-frame clones and misses some; the assay was immunoSEQ multiplex PCR. This repertoire shows about 300,000 clones, around 77% found once; its top ten account for approximately 5.6%. For this clone: Antigen unknown.

Study outcomes and limitations: A rise in clonality was seen at ibrutinib response, and a fall back toward baseline was seen at progression. Few clonotypes were public, and these shrank or held steady under treatment. Baseline clonality exceeded age-matched healthy donors and tracked circulating CD8+ T-cell counts.

The sequencing used PBMCs, collected at disease progression, from a patient treated with ibrutinib. This chain joins TRBV5-1 and TRBJ2-1; D is ambiguous. This receptor was identified in a human donor with chronic lymphocytic leukemia. CDR3 DNA: TGCGCCAGCAGCTTGGTAGGACCGGACTACAATGAGCAGTTCTTC. Protein sequence: CASSLVGPDYNEQFF.